Listed below are T cell receptor beta chains from one sample, sequenced in a study of vaccination effects on CD4 cells after COVID-19. No antigens are known for them. Sequenced by immunoSEQ multiplex PCR; TCRdb stores in-frame clones only, minus some. This table holds 70,000 or so clones, roughly 74% found once. Here the sequenced sample was CD4+ T cells from PBMCs cultured with HCoV-NL63 spike peptides, taken before COVID-19 vaccination. The receptor set was obtained from a human donor who received a COVID-19 vaccine. Each CDR3 is given with its conserved first and last residue. Fields, in order: CDR3 protein, CDR3 DNA, V gene, J gene, D gene, clone size. D genes are given only for firm matches. Where a row states a size, it is once, few, many or the class of an expanded clone; other rows omit it.

CASSSGQGDTEAFF	TGCGCCAGCAGCTCCGGACAGGGGGACACTGAAGCTTTCTTT	TRBV5-1	TRBJ1-1	TRBD1	-
CASSIWESNEKLFF	TGTGCCAGTAGTATCTGGGAATCTAATGAAAAACTGTTTTTT	TRBV19	TRBJ1-4	-	-
CASSFSPGQGGNGYTF	TGCGCCAGCAGCTTTTCCCCGGGACAGGGTGGAAATGGCTACACCTTC	TRBV5-1	TRBJ1-2	TRBD1	-
CASSFTSGGKETQYF	TGTGCCAGCAGCTTCACTAGCGGGGGTAAAGAGACCCAGTACTTC	TRBV7-3	TRBJ2-5	TRBD2	-
CASSLTEGGYTDTQYF	TGTGCCAGCAGTTTGACGGAGGGGGGTTACACAGATACGCAGTATTTT	TRBV7-9	TRBJ2-3	-	-
CASRTGLNTEAFF	TGTGCCAGCAGGACAGGGCTGAACACTGAAGCTTTCTTT	TRBV2	TRBJ1-1	TRBD1	few
CASSLGADSLAKNIQYF	TGTGCCAGCAGCTTGGGCGCGGACAGCCTAGCCAAAAACATTCAGTACTTC	TRBV5-6	TRBJ2-4	-	-
CASSPRLAGTDTQYF	TGTGCCAGCTCACCTCGGCTAGCGGGCACAGATACGCAGTATTTT	TRBV18	TRBJ2-3	TRBD2	-
CASSLGAQDRAREKLFF	TGTGCCAGCAGCCTAGGGGCCCAGGACAGGGCTAGAGAAAAACTGTTTTTT	TRBV9	TRBJ1-4	TRBD1	-
CASSYSIGVQYF	TGTGCCAGCAGTTACTCGATTGGGGTCCAGTACTTC	TRBV6-6	TRBJ2-5	-	-
CASEEESYNSPLHF	TGTGCCAGCGAAGAGGAATCCTATAATTCACCCCTCCACTTT	TRBV7-9	TRBJ1-6	-	-
CASSPATVQETQYF	TGTGCCAGCTCACCGGCGACAGTCCAAGAGACCCAGTACTTC	TRBV18	TRBJ2-5	-	-
CASSGLAGAVGELFF	TGTGCCAGCAGCGGACTAGCGGGAGCGGTCGGGGAGCTGTTTTTT	TRBV2	TRBJ2-2	TRBD2	-
CASSRDPVGTRYQETQYF	TGCGCCAGCAGCAGAGATCCTGTGGGGACTAGGTACCAAGAGACCCAGTACTTC	TRBV4-1	TRBJ2-5	TRBD2	-
CASSPNGATFYGYTF	TGTGCCAGTAGTCCGAACGGGGCAACCTTCTATGGCTACACCTTC	TRBV19	TRBJ1-2	-	few
CASSARLGADTQYF	TGTGCCAGCAGCGCGAGACTAGGCGCAGATACGCAGTATTTT	TRBV9	TRBJ2-3	-	-
CASSPLLGTGTANYGYTF	TGTGCCAGCTCACCGCTCCTGGGGACAGGGACAGCTAACTATGGCTACACCTTC	TRBV18	TRBJ1-2	TRBD1	-
CASSWGRTDGYTF	TGTGCCAGCAGCTGGGGTAGGACAGATGGCTACACCTTC	TRBV9	TRBJ1-2	-	-
CATSDPASGFQETQYF	TGTGCCACCAGTGATCCGGCTAGCGGATTCCAAGAGACCCAGTACTTC	TRBV24-1	TRBJ2-5	TRBD2	once
CASSTRGSEAFF	TGTGCCAGCAGCACCAGAGGCTCCGAAGCTTTCTTT	TRBV6-6	TRBJ1-1	-	few
CASSQDVWNQPQHF	TGCGCCAGCAGCCAAGACGTCTGGAATCAGCCCCAGCATTTT	TRBV4-3	TRBJ1-5	-	-
CASSFVRVSSGELFF	TGTGCCAGCAGCTTTGTCAGGGTCAGCTCCGGGGAGCTGTTTTTT	TRBV14	TRBJ2-2	-	-
CATSDGGTANTGELFF	TGTGCCACCAGTGATGGGGGGACGGCGAACACCGGGGAGCTGTTTTTT	TRBV24-1	TRBJ2-2	-	-
CASSQETGNNQPQHF	TGCGCCAGCAGCCAAGAGACAGGGAACAATCAGCCCCAGCATTTT	TRBV4-3	TRBJ1-5	TRBD1	-
CASTSRASGGPTGELFF	TGTGCCAGCACCTCCAGGGCTAGCGGGGGGCCCACCGGGGAGCTGTTTTTT	TRBV2	TRBJ2-2	TRBD2	-
CASSQANRDRVGPFYNEQFF	TGCGCCAGCAGCCAAGCAAACCGGGACAGGGTGGGTCCCTTTTACAATGAGCAGTTCTTC	TRBV4-1	TRBJ2-1	TRBD1	-
CASSFLSSATEAFF	TGTGCCAGCAGCTTTTTGAGCTCGGCCACTGAAGCTTTCTTT	TRBV5-5	TRBJ1-1	-	-
CASSESDSLFRQYF	TGTGCCAGCAGTGAATCCGACTCCCTATTTAGGCAGTATTTT	TRBV6-1	TRBJ2-3	-	-
CASRSGQGVLGSGNTIYF	TGCGCCAGCAGATCGGGACAGGGGGTACTTGGCTCTGGAAACACCATATATTTT	TRBV5-1	TRBJ1-3	TRBD1	-
CASTRDRSADTQYF	TGTGCCAGCACCCGGGACAGAAGCGCAGATACGCAGTATTTT	TRBV3-1/TRBV3-2	TRBJ2-3	TRBD1	-
CASSLTGRDSPLHF	TGTGCCAGCAGCTTAACAGGGCGTGATTCACCCCTCCACTTT	TRBV5-6	TRBJ1-6	-	once
CATPRDNFSNQPQHF	TGTGCCACCCCCCGGGACAACTTTAGCAATCAGCCCCAGCATTTT	TRBV24-1	TRBJ1-5	-	-
CASRIGTASMNTEAFF	TGTGCCAGCAGGATTGGGACAGCCTCGATGAACACTGAAGCTTTCTTT	TRBV7-3	TRBJ1-1	TRBD1	-
CASSPQGMNTEAFF	TGTGCCAGCAGCCCGCAGGGCATGAACACTGAAGCTTTCTTT	TRBV11-2	TRBJ1-1	-	-
CAISEGRNSPLHF	TGTGCCATCAGTGAAGGACGGAATTCACCCCTCCACTTT	TRBV10-3	TRBJ1-6	-	once
CASSEDRGAQPQHF	TGTGCCAGCTCAGAAGACAGGGGGGCTCAGCCCCAGCATTTT	TRBV18	TRBJ1-5	TRBD1	-
CATSASNYGYTF	TGTGCCACCAGCGCATCCAACTATGGCTACACCTTC	TRBV24-1	TRBJ1-2	-	-
CASSEKRAGELFF	TGTGCCAGCAGTGAAAAACGGGCCGGGGAGCTGTTTTTT	TRBV2	TRBJ2-2	-	few
CASRLRDSRSNEQFF	TGTGCCAGCAGACTCCGGGACAGCAGGAGCAATGAGCAGTTCTTC	TRBV6-5	TRBJ2-1	TRBD1	-
CASSLARGTDTQYF	TGTGCCAGCAGCTTAGCCAGGGGCACAGATACGCAGTATTTT	TRBV7-2	TRBJ2-3	-	-
CSASRTAGTEAFF	TGCAGTGCTAGTAGGACCGCGGGGACTGAAGCTTTCTTT	TRBV20-1	TRBJ1-1	-	-
CASSSGLAGYTDTQYF	TGTGCCAGCAGCTCTGGACTAGCGGGGTACACAGATACGCAGTATTTT	TRBV7-9	TRBJ2-3	TRBD2	-
CASSLLGQNTGELFF	TGCGCCAGCAGCCTCCTTGGACAGAACACCGGGGAGCTGTTTTTT	TRBV5-1	TRBJ2-2	-	once
CASGESPLHF	TGTGCCAGCGGAGAGTCACCCCTCCACTTT	TRBV28	TRBJ1-6	-	-
CASSQGRANTEAFF	TGTGCCAGCAGCCAAGGACGGGCGAACACTGAAGCTTTCTTT	TRBV3-1/TRBV3-2	TRBJ1-1	-	-